The TCR beta chain under discussion was sequenced for a study of CD8+CD57+ T cells in acquired aplastic anemia. Study-wide results and limits: In CD8+ cells, Simpson's diversity showed no significant difference between patients and controls.

Investigators profiled TCR beta VDJ and CDR3 from genomic DNA template. TCRdb called the reads again in MiXCR, with one record for every CDR3 protein. Seen here are hundreds of thousands of distinct CDR3 sequences, over 25% observed once, and the top ten hold about 0.8%. Sequenced patients had shown CD8+CD57+ cell expansion by flow cytometry. Patients had received no therapy at the time of blood sampling. Points on this clonotype: The antigen is undetermined. Since a much larger clone is just one base distant, this may be a read error.

The germline V gene encodes CDR1 LNHDA and CDR2 SQIVND (reference sequence). Trimming pared 7 bases from V and 3 bases from J, leaving 12 bases between. The length of the CDR3 is 13 residues. The receptor was derived from a human donor with aplastic anemia. Sequencing was carried out using sorted CD4+, CD8+, or CD8+CD57+ T cells (not recorded which) from PBMCs. This rearrangement joins TRBV19 to TRBJ2-5, with D perhaps matching TRBD2 (6 bases). CDR3 residues: CASNSWGEETQYF. The DNA of the CDR3 is TGTGCCAGTAACAGCTGGGGGGAAGAGACCCAGTACTTC. Complete variable domain (other parts from reference TRBV19 and TRBJ2-5): DGGITQSPKYLFRKEGQNVTLSCEQNLNHDAMYWYRQDPGQGLRLIYYSQIVNDFQKGDIAEGYSVSREKKESFPLTVTSAQKNPTAFYLCASNSWGEETQYFGPGTRLLVL.